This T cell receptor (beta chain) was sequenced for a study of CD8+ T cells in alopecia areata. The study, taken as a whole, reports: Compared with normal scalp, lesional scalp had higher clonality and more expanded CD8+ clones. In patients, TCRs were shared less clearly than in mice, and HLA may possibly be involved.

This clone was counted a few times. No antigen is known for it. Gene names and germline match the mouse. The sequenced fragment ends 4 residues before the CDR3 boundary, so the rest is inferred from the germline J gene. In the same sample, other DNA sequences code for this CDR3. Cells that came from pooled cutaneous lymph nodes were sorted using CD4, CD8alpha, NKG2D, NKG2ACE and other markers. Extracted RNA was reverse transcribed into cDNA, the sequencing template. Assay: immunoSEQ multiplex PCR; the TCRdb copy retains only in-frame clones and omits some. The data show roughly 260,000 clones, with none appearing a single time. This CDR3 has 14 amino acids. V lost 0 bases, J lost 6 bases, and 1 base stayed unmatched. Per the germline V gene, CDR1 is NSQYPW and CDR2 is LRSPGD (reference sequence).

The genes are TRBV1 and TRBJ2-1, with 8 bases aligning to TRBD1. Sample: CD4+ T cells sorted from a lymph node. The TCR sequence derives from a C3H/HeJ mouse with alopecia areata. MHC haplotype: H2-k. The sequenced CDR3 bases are TGCACCTGCAGTGCAGACAGGGGGCTTGCT. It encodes CTCSADRGLA. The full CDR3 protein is CTCSADRGLAEQFF.